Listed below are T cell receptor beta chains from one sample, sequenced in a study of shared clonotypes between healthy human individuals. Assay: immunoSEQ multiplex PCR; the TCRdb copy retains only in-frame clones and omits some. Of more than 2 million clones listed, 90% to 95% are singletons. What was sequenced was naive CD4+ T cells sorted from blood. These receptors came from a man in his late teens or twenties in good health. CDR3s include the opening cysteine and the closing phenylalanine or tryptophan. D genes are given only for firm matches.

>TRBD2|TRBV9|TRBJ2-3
TGTGCCAGCAGCGCTCTAGCGGGGGAGAGCACAGATACGCAGTATTTT
CASSALAGESTDTQYF
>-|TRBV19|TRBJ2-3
TGTGCCAGCAGGTCGGTCCGGGAGACAGATACGCAGTATTTT
CASRSVRETDTQYF
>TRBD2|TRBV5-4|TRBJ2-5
TGTGCCAGCAGCCCGACTAGCGGGGGAAGGCGAGAGACCCAGTACTTC
CASSPTSGGRRETQYF
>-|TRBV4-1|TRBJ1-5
TGCGCCAGCAGCCAAATTTGGGATTATAGCAATCAGCCCCAGCATTTT
CASSQIWDYSNQPQHF
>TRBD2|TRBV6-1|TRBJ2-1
TGTGCCAGCACTCCGACTAGCAGCCATGAGCAGTTCTTC
CASTPTSSHEQFF
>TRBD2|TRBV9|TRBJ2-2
TGTGCCAGCAGCTTCCAGCGGGAGGGCCCCGGGGAGCTGTTTTTT
CASSFQREGPGELFF
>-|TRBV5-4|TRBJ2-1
TGTGCCAGCAGCTTGGGGCAGTCGGTGGATGAGCAGTTCTTC
CASSLGQSVDEQFF
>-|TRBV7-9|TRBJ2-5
TGTGCCAGCAGCTTGTTCGGGGGCGAAGAGACCCAGTACTTC
CASSLFGGEETQYF
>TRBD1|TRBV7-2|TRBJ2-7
TGTGCCAGCAGCCGTGAGGGGGCCTCCCCCCTCTACGAGCAGTACTTC
CASSREGASPLYEQYF
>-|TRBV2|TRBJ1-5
TGTGCCAGCAGTCCTACAGGGTTGTCTCAGCCCCAGCATTTT
CASSPTGLSQPQHF
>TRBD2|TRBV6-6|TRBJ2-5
TGTGCCAGCGTAATAGCGGGAGGGGTGACCCAGTACTTC
CASVIAGGVTQYF
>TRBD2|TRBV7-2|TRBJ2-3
TGTGCCAGCATTAGCGGGAGGGCCCTGACAGATACGCAGTATTTT
CASISGRALTDTQYF
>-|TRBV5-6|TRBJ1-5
TGTGCCAGCAGCGCTGGAGTCGATCAGCCCCAGCATTTT
CASSAGVDQPQHF
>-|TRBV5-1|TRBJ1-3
TGCGCCAGCAGCTTGGACCCGGGCTCTGGAAACACCATATATTTT
CASSLDPGSGNTIYF
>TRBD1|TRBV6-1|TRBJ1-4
TGTGCCACCAGGGACAGGAGTAATGAAAAACTGTTTTTT
CATRDRSNEKLFF
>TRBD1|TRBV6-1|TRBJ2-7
TGTGCCAGCAGCGTGACAGGGGTGGTGCAGTACTTC
CASSVTGVVQYF
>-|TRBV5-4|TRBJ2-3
TGTGCCAGCAGCTCCAGCACAGATACGCAGTATTTT
CASSSSTDTQYF
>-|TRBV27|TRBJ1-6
TGTGCCAGCAGTTTATCTCACAGTGATAATTCACCCCTCCACTTT
CASSLSHSDNSPLHF
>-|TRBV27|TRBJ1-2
TGTGCCAGCAGTTTAACTCCCTCAGGGCCCTCTAACTATGGCTACACCTTC
CASSLTPSGPSNYGYTF
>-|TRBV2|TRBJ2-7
TGTGCCATCAACCTTTTGGCGGGCAAAACCTACGAGCAGTACTTC
CAINLLAGKTYEQYF
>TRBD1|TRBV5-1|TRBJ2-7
TGCGCCAGCAGCTTATATGGACAGGGAGCCTACGAGCAGTACTTC
CASSLYGQGAYEQYF